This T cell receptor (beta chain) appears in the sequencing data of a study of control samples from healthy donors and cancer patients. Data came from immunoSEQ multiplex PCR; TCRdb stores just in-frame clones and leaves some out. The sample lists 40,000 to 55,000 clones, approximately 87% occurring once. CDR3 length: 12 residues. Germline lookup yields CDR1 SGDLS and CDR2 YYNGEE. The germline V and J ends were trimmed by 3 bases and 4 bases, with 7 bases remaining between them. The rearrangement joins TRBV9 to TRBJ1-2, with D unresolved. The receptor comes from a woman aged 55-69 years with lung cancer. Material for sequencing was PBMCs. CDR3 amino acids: CASSGDSYGYTF. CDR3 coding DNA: TGTGCCAGCAGCGGGGATTCCTATGGCTACACCTTC.